A single sample gave rise to the 9 T cell receptor beta chains below, sequenced in a study of molecular identifiers for immune sequencing clone quantification. TCRdb reanalysed the PCR reads using MiXCR and keeps one entry per CDR3 protein. This repertoire shows about 640,000 distinct CDR3 sequences, just under 20% found once; its top ten account for 0.85% to 0.9%. The sample comprised naive CD8+ T cells from blood, with Jurkat cell RNA spiked in. This sample's subset: FACS-sorted CD8+CD4-CCR7+CD45RA+ naive T cells. Source of these receptors: a human donor in good health. Some libraries in this study had Jurkat cell RNA spiked in.

This clonotype was found many times. The chain has TRBV29-1 and TRBJ2-1; TRBD2 is a possible D gene (6 bases). The CDR3 sequence is 13 residues long. V dropped 1 base and J dropped 12 bases, with 16 bases sitting between them. Germline V gene sequence: CDR1 SQVTM, CDR2 ANQGSEA. The DNA for the CDR3 is TGCAGCGTTGAAGGGGGACTTTACATAGGGCAGTTCTTC. Translating gives CSVEGGLYIGQFF.

This clonotype was detected many times. The chain is built from TRBV7-2 and TRBJ2-7, with TRBD2 matching over 7 bases. The CDR3 extends over 14 amino acids. The germline gives CDR1 SGHTA, CDR2 FQGNSA. V gave up 3 bases and J gave up 7 bases; unmatched junction bases: 9. The CDR3, as DNA: TGTGCCAGCAGCTTTTGGGGGGGGGTGGAGGAGCAGTACTTC. This translates into CASSFWGGVEEQYF.

This clonotype was seen ten or more times. V usage is TRBV24-1 and J usage is TRBJ2-3; 8 bases match TRBD1. Germline loops: CDR1 KGHDR, CDR2 SFDVKD. The junction had 3 bases not matched to a gene; V was cut back by 7 bases and J by 4 bases. The CDR3 sequence is 13 residues long. CDR3 in DNA: TGTGCCACCAGAGAGACAGGGGCAGATACGCAGTATTTT. Residues: CATRETGADTQYF.

This clonotype was picked up many times. V is TRBV20-1 and J is TRBJ2-4; 10 positions agree with TRBD2. The J segment lost 3 bases and the V segment lost 6 bases, leaving 14 bases of the junction unmatched. CDR3 length: 17 residues. Germline CDR1 is DFQATT and CDR2 is SNEGSKA (reference sequence). CDR3 nucleotide sequence: TGCAGTGCCCTGTCCCCGGCTAGCGGGAGAGACAAAAACATTCAGTACTTC. Encoded protein: CSALSPASGRDKNIQYF.

Concerning this clonotype: A much bigger clone sits one base away, suggesting this may be a read error. This CDR3 is missing its conserved last phenylalanine or tryptophan, likely due to a read error. In nucleotides, the CDR3 is TGTGCCAGTAGTACACCCCTAGGACAGAGCTCTGGAAACACCATATATTCT. The encoded protein is CASSTPLGQSSGNTIYS. The chain links TRBV19 to TRBJ1-3, with D possibly being TRBD1 (6 bases). With 4 bases removed from V and 0 bases from J, the gap between germline ends came to 16 bases. The CDR3 loop spans 17 amino acids. In germline, CDR1 is LNHDA, CDR2 SQIVND (reference sequence).

This clonotype occurred many times. The rearrangement links TRBV11-2 to TRBJ2-1, with a tentative D call TRBD2 (5 bases). The V and J ends lost 5 bases and 2 bases respectively, with 22 bases between them. Looked up from germline, CDR1 is SGHAT and CDR2 is FQNNGV. The CDR3 is 18 residues long. In DNA, the CDR3 is TGTGCCAGCAGCCCCCGGGGTTCAAATCACCCGACCTACAATGAGCAGTTCTTC. Its translation: CASSPRGSNHPTYNEQFF.

As to this clonotype: A much larger clone sits a single nucleotide away, making a read error possible. The chain uses TRBV5-6 and TRBJ2-1; D is undetermined. Per germline, CDR1 SGHDT and CDR2 YYEEEE. The CDR3 covers 12 residues. The CDR3 region is CASSLFYNEQSF. In DNA form, the CDR3 reads TGTGCCAGCAGCTTGTTCTACAATGAGCAGTCCTTC.

This clonotype was observed at least ten times. The CDR3 nucleotides are TGTGCCAGCAGTCTGTTAGACAGTAATTCACCCCTCCACTTT. Translation gives CASSLLDSNSPLHF. The chain is built from TRBV28 and TRBJ1-6; D perhaps matches TRBD1 (5 bases). Germline CDR1 and CDR2: MDHEN and SYDVKM. The V and J ends lost 5 bases and 6 bases respectively, with 11 bases between them. This CDR3 spans 14 amino acids.

This clonotype has at least ten counts. The CDR3 DNA sequence: TGCGCCAGCAGCCAAGCAACGACAGGGTACATGAGCTCCTATAATTCACCCCTCCACTTT. Its protein product is CASSQATTGYMSSYNSPLHF. The chain couples TRBV4-3 to TRBJ1-6; 7 nucleotides agree with TRBD1. Trimming removed 1 base from V and 0 bases from J; junction bases left unmatched: 12. Germline CDR1 LGHNA, CDR2 YSLEER. The CDR3 is 20 amino acids.